Presented here are 9 T cell receptor beta chains from one specimen sequenced in a study of identical twins. TCRdb reprocessed the 5' RACE reads via MiXCR and lists one record per CDR3 protein. The sample shows 400,000 to 500,000 distinct CDR3 sequences, roughly an eighth of them seen only once. These data were also reused for a study on yellow fever vaccine responses in identical twins.

Sequencing was done on a sample of CD4+ T cells sorted from blood. The receptor set was obtained from a young woman in good health.

The DNA for the CDR3 is TGTGCCAGCTCCCGGGACAGGGTGGTGGGAGAGCAGTACTTC. This translates into CASSRDRVVGEQYF. This chain uses TRBV25-1 with TRBJ2-7; 9 nucleotides align to TRBD1. The trim removed 8 bases at V and 7 bases at J, leaving 12 bases unmatched. This CDR3 has 14 amino acids. CDR1 is MGHDK and CDR2 is SYGVNS in the germline V gene.

This sequence joins TRBV5-6 and TRBJ2-7; tentative D call: TRBD1 (5 bases). V was cut by 2 bases and J by 2 bases, with 8 bases left in between. Germline V gene data show CDR1 as SGHDT and CDR2 as YYEEEE. CDR3 length: 13 residues. The CDR3 reads CASSFTGPYEQYF. The CDR3 coding sequence is TGTGCCAGCAGCTTCACAGGTCCCTACGAGCAGTACTTC.

V is TRBV5-1 and J is TRBJ2-6; D unresolved. Per the germline V gene, CDR1 is SGHRS and CDR2 is YFSETQ. The CDR3 consists of 16 residues. Deletions cut 0 bases from V and 0 bases from J, with 7 bases between. This chain's CDR3 is CASSLGLGSGANVLTF. The CDR3 coding sequence is TGCGCCAGCAGCTTGGGCTTGGGCTCTGGGGCCAACGTCCTGACTTTC.

This sequence joins TRBV5-1 and TRBJ2-7, with D possibly called TRBD1 or TRBD2 (5 bases each). Looked up from germline, CDR1 is SGHRS and CDR2 is YFSETQ. With 4 bases removed from V and 5 bases from J, the gap between germline ends came to 16 bases. The CDR3 sequence is 14 residues long. The CDR3 DNA reads as TGCGCCAGCAGCACCGTTGGGGGAGTCCACGAGCAGTACTTC. This encodes CASSTVGGVHEQYF.

The chain recombines TRBV5-1 with TRBJ2-5; D not certain. Germline lookup yields CDR1 SGHRS and CDR2 YFSETQ. V lost 0 bases, J lost 2 bases, and 14 bases lay in between. This CDR3 region has 16 residues. DNA for the CDR3: TGCGCCAGCAGCTTGGGCCCGCAAGGGAAACAAGAGACCCAGTACTTC. Amino acid sequence: CASSLGPQGKQETQYF.

The chain is built from TRBV7-3 and TRBJ2-1; the D gene could be TRBD1 or TRBD2 (5 bases each). This CDR3 is built from 15 residues. V was cut by 5 bases and J by 6 bases, with 17 bases left in between. Germline CDR1 SGHTA, CDR2 FQGTGA. CDR3 sequence (DNA): TGTGCCAGCAGCCCGACTACCGGGGCCACCAATGAGCAGTTCTTC. As protein: CASSPTTGATNEQFF. The full variable domain, completed using reference TRBV7-3 and TRBJ2-1, is GAGVSQTPSNKVTEKGKYVELRCDPISGHTALYWYRQSLGQGPEFLIYFQGTGAADDSGLPNDRFFAVRPEGSVSTLKIQRTERGDSAVYLCASSPTTGATNEQFFGPGTRLTVL.

CDR3 in amino acids: CASTTGLAVYNEQFF. The DNA for the CDR3 is TGTGCCAGCACAACGGGACTAGCGGTATACAATGAGCAGTTCTTC. The chain recombines TRBV12-3 or TRBV12-4 with TRBJ2-1; 11 nucleotides align to TRBD2. Trimming took 7 bases from V and 4 from J; bases not matched to a gene: 6. The CDR3 runs to 15 residues.

This clonotype appeared many times. The chain employs TRBV12-3 or TRBV12-4 and TRBJ1-5; D might be TRBD1 (6 bases). The CDR3 extends over 14 amino acids. V lost 5 bases to trimming and J lost 2 bases, with 10 bases between them. CDR3 sequence reads: CASSVQGRNQPQHF. CDR3 in DNA: TGTGCCAGCAGTGTACAGGGCCGCAATCAGCCCCAGCATTTT.

The chain links TRBV14 to TRBJ2-1; 7 nucleotides match TRBD2. The V gene end was trimmed by 0 bases and the J gene end by 9 bases; junction bases not matched to a gene: 20. CDR1 and CDR2 (germline): SGHDN, FVKESK. The CDR3 loop spans 19 amino acids. The DNA for the CDR3 is TGTGCCAGCAGCCAAGACCTCCCCCTCCTAGCGGCGGGGAAGGTTGAGCAGTTCTTC. Protein: CASSQDLPLLAAGKVEQFF.